These 20 T cell receptor beta chains came from one sample sequenced in a study of vaccination and CD4 T cells after COVID-19. Sequenced with the Oncomine TCR Beta short-read assay was DNA taken from cultured CD4+ T cells. MiXCR, run by TCRdb on the PCR reads, gives a single entry per CDR3 protein. The profile shows some 15,000 distinct CDR3 sequences, around 56% of them singletons. Noted treatment: roughly 11-day PBMC culture with coronavirus spike peptide pools or control peptides (ViraFEST assay). Antigens for these TCRs are unknown. Sequences were obtained from CD4+ T cells from blood, cultured in vitro. The receptors derive from a human donor who had recovered from COVID-19.

This clonotype occurred a few times. The rearrangement joins TRBV28 to TRBJ1-3; D might be TRBD1 (6 bases). Between the trimmed V and J ends, which lost 6 bases and 0 bases, there was a span of 15 bases. CDR1 is MDHEN and CDR2 is SYDVKM in the germline V gene. The CDR3 runs 16 residues. The CDR3 region has the DNA TGTGCCAGCAGGTCGCCACCAGGGGACTCTGGAAACACCATATATTTT. It codes for CASRSPPGDSGNTIYF.

V is TRBV7-6 and J is TRBJ2-3; the match to TRBD2 covers 9 bases. The CDR3 is 16 amino acids. Germline V gene sequence: CDR1 SGHVS, CDR2 FNYEAQ. Trimming removed 3 bases from V and 3 bases from J; junction bases left unmatched: 7. CDR3: CASSFAGGPGTDTQYF. The CDR3 DNA reads TGTGCCAGCAGCTTCGCGGGAGGGCCGGGTACAGATACGCAGTATTTT.

By sample share, this clonotype is large (0.1 to 1%). The rearrangement links TRBV6-2 or TRBV6-3 to TRBJ1-5; D uncertain. The CDR3 sequence is 16 residues long. V lost 2 bases and J 2 bases, leaving 13 bases between the germline ends. Germline V gene data show CDR1 as MNHEY and CDR2 as SVGEGT. CDR3 region: CASSYGQARGNQPQHF. As DNA, the CDR3 is TGTGCCAGCAGTTACGGGCAGGCTCGAGGCAATCAGCCCCAGCATTTT.

The chain uses TRBV6-5 and TRBJ2-3; 9 bases are shared with TRBD2. The V segment lost 0 bases and the J segment 7 bases; nucleotides outside the gene matches: 8. CDR1 and CDR2 from the germline V gene are MNHEY and SVGAGI. The CDR3 loop spans 16 amino acids. The CDR3 sequence is CASSYSSGGPPNTQYF. CDR3 coding DNA: TGTGCCAGCAGTTACTCGAGCGGGGGGCCGCCAAATACGCAGTATTTT.

V gene TRBV1 combines with J gene TRBJ2-7; TRBD1, the D gene given by the table, was not confirmed from the DNA. TRBV1 is annotated as a pseudogene. The CDR3 has 13 amino acids. The DNA for the CDR3 is TGCACCAGCAGAAGGCAGGGGGTCTACGAGCAGTACTTC. The encoded protein is CTSRRQGVYEQYF.

V and J are TRBV18 and TRBJ2-7; TRBD2 is a possible D gene (5 bases). Germline V gene sequence: CDR1 KGHSH, CDR2 LQKENI. CDR3 length equals 14 residues. V lost 3 bases and J 3 bases, leaving 12 bases between the germline ends. CDR3 in amino acids: CASSPPGVRYEQYF. CDR3 in DNA: TGTGCCAGCTCACCTCCCGGGGTCCGCTACGAGCAGTACTTC.

This clonotype was picked up a small number of times. This chain links TRBV7-9 with TRBJ1-1; no definite D call. The CDR3 sequence is 14 residues long. V lost 7 bases to trimming and J lost 1 base, with 13 bases between them. Germline V gene sequence: CDR1 SEHNR, CDR2 FQNEAQ (reference sequence). DNA for the CDR3: TGTGCCAGCACCGCTAACCGGGGGAACACTGAAGCTTTCTTT. Translated: CASTANRGNTEAFF. The full variable domain, with the rest looked up from reference TRBV7-9 and TRBJ1-1, is DTGVSQNPRHKITKRGQNVTFRCDPISEHNRLYWYRQTLGQGPEFLTYFQNEAQLEKSRLLSDRFSAERPKGSFSTLEIQRTEQGDSAMYLCASTANRGNTEAFFGQGTRLTVV.

The rearrangement uses TRBV11-2 and TRBJ2-1; 9 bases align to TRBD2. V lost 1 base to trimming and J lost 2 bases; unmatched junction nucleotides: 3. The CDR3 runs to 16 residues. Germline V gene sequence: CDR1 SGHAT, CDR2 FQNNGV. As DNA, the CDR3 is TGTGCCAGCAGCTTAGGCCGCGGGAGGGCCTACAATGAGCAGTTCTTC. This encodes CASSLGRGRAYNEQFF. Based on the CDR3 plus reference TRBV11-2 and TRBJ2-1, the full variable domain is EAGVAQSPRYKIIEKRQSVAFWCNPISGHATLYWYQQILGQGPKLLIQFQNNGVVDDSQLPKDRFSAERLKGVDSTLKIQPAKLEDSAVYLCASSLGRGRAYNEQFFGPGTRLTVL.

The chain has TRBV6-2 or TRBV6-3 and TRBJ2-5; 8 bases agree with TRBD2. V was pared by 5 bases and J by 2 bases, with 10 bases of the junction left unmatched. Germline CDR1 reads MNHEY; CDR2 reads SVGEGT. The CDR3 has 16 amino acids. CDR3 in DNA: TGTGCCAGCAGTACCCATCCCGGGAGGGCTCAAGAGACCCAGTACTTC. This sequence encodes CASSTHPGRAQETQYF.

The chain recombines TRBV7-3 with TRBJ2-3, with D uncertain. The V end lost 2 bases, the J end lost 1 base, and 22 bases lay between the germline ends. The germline V gene has CDR1 SGHTA and CDR2 FQGTGA. This CDR3 contains 19 residues. The CDR3 spells CASSLGPFRARKGTDTQYF. The CDR3 DNA is TGTGCCAGCAGCTTAGGGCCCTTTAGGGCTAGAAAAGGCACAGATACGCAGTATTTT.

This clonotype showed up just a few times. This chain connects TRBV6-1 to TRBJ2-1, with 7 bases aligning to TRBD2. This CDR3 comprises 15 residues. V dropped 7 bases and J dropped 2; count of bases not matched to a gene: 8. Germline values: CDR1 MNHNS, CDR2 SASEGT. The CDR3 reads CASTTSGTAYNEQFF. CDR3 DNA: TGTGCCAGCACCACGAGCGGGACCGCCTACAATGAGCAGTTCTTC.

The chain combines TRBV6-1 with TRBJ1-2; D not certain. The V gene's germline CDR1 is MNHNS and CDR2 SASEGT. This CDR3 has 12 residues. V was pared by 5 bases and J by 4 bases, with 8 bases between. The DNA of the CDR3 is TGTGCCAGCAGTCGAACAGCCTATGGCTACACCTTC. It codes for CASSRTAYGYTF.

The chain couples TRBV20-1 to TRBJ2-1; 9 nucleotides align to TRBD2. Germline V lookup: CDR1 DFQATT, CDR2 SNEGSKA (reference sequence). There are 14 residues in the CDR3. V shed 3 bases, J shed 2 bases, and the junction held 2 bases outside the gene matches. In DNA, the CDR3 is TGCAGTGCTAGGAGGACTAGCGCCTACAATGAGCAGTTCTTC. The encoded protein is CSARRTSAYNEQFF.

The table lists this clonotype with a few counts. The rearrangement uses TRBV6-2 or TRBV6-3 and TRBJ1-2, with TRBD1 as a possible D gene (6 bases). The V and J ends lost 2 bases and 4 bases respectively, with 11 bases between them. This CDR3 contains 14 residues. The germline V gene has CDR1 MNHEY and CDR2 SVGEGT. CDR3 nucleotide sequence: TGTGCCAGCAGTTACGGAGGACAGCCCTATGGCTACACCTTC. Amino acids: CASSYGGQPYGYTF.

V usage is TRBV6-1 and J usage is TRBJ2-3; 10 bases line up with TRBD2. V lost 4 bases and J lost 0; bases outside the gene matches: 10. Germline-derived CDR1 and CDR2 are MNHNS and SASEGT. The CDR3 totals 18 residues. The DNA of the CDR3 is TGTGCCAGCAGTGGGTCTAGCGGGAGCGGTTTTAGCACAGATACGCAGTATTTT. It translates to CASSGSSGSGFSTDTQYF.

The V and J genes are TRBV20-1 and TRBJ2-7; the D gene is possibly TRBD2 (6 bases). The CDR3 sequence is 15 residues long. Trimming took 3 bases from V and 3 from J, leaving 18 bases between them. CDR1 and CDR2 (germline): DFQATT, SNEGSKA (reference sequence). The DNA for the CDR3 is TGCAGTGCTAGGCTGGTGGAGGGCGCCGACTACGAGCAGTACTTC. Protein product: CSARLVEGADYEQYF.

This clonotype turned up a few times. The V call is TRBV20-1, the J call TRBJ1-1; TRBD1 matches 8 bases. V was clipped by 6 bases and J by 6 bases; unmatched bases: 6. Germline V lookup: CDR1 DFQATT, CDR2 SNEGSKA (reference sequence). The CDR3 spans 12 residues. Written as DNA, the CDR3 is TGCAGTGCCACAGGGGGGACGTCTGAAGCTTTCTTT. Translated, it gives CSATGGTSEAFF.

V gene TRBV12-3 or TRBV12-4 combines with J gene TRBJ2-5; maybe TRBD2 (6 bases). Deletions cut 2 bases from V and 3 bases from J, with 7 bases between. This CDR3 is built from 13 residues. The CDR3 DNA reads TGTGCCAGCAGTTTATCGGGGGAAGAGACCCAGTACTTC. Protein: CASSLSGEETQYF.

The genes are TRBV7-2 and TRBJ2-5; TRBD1 is a possible D gene (6 bases). V shed 6 bases and J shed 5 bases, with 19 bases lying between them. Germline values: CDR1 SGHTA, CDR2 FQGNSA. CDR3 length: 15 amino acids. Here the CDR3 reads CASSKQGTKGETQYF. As DNA, the CDR3 is TGTGCCAGCAGTAAACAGGGAACTAAAGGGGAGACCCAGTACTTC.

The sample holds a few counts of this clonotype. J is TRBJ2-5 and V is TRBV11-2; a possible D gene is TRBD1 (6 bases). CDR3 size: 16 residues. Germline V CDR1 and CDR2: SGHAT, FQNNGV. V was shortened by 7 bases and J by 2 bases, with 20 bases between the two germline ends. This CDR3 is CASTSLGWGQQETQYF. CDR3 in DNA: TGTGCCAGCACCTCCCTCGGCTGGGGACAACAAGAGACCCAGTACTTC.